Included here is one T cell receptor (beta chain) sequence, with context. At one end the junction does not follow the germline gene, possibly because of a read error. Looked up from germline, CDR1 is KGHSH and CDR2 is LQKENI. The CDR3 has 14 amino acids. Clones were sequenced by immunoSEQ multiplex PCR, and TCRdb holds only the in-frame ones, with some missing. The table has roughly 130,000 clones, roughly 84% seen once. This sample was taken from a study of blood T cell repertoires in COVID-19. Sequencing used peripheral blood. The receptor was derived from a woman aged 30 to 39 who had recovered from COVID-19. The chain couples TRBV18 to TRBJ2-7; 8 positions match TRBD2. CDR3 in DNA: TGTGCCAGCACACCGGGGGGGCCCTCCTACGAGCAGTACTTC. Translated: CASTPGGPSYEQYF.